Shown below are 27 T cell receptor beta chains from a single sample sequenced in a study of T cells in Graves' hyperthyroidism and ophthalmopathy. Regions amplified from RNA transcripts were the TCR beta CDR3 regions. The HTBI set primed first-round TCR CDR3 RT-PCR. TCRdb processed the multiplex PCR reads anew with MiXCR; each CDR3 protein has one entry. Among more than 350,000 distinct CDR3 sequences listed, approximately 16% were seen once. The specimen was blood. The receptors here all came from an older woman with Graves' ophthalmopathy.

Ten or more counts support this clonotype. The chain joins TRBV10-3 to TRBJ1-2, with D perhaps TRBD1 (6 bases). Trimming pared 7 bases from V and 2 bases from J, leaving 17 bases between. This CDR3 region has 15 residues. In germline, CDR1 is ENHRY, CDR2 SYGVKD. The CDR3, as DNA: TGTGCCATCACCGGAGCGACAGGTTCAAACTATGGCTACACCTTC. It translates to CAITGATGSNYGYTF.

This clonotype came up many times. The rearrangement links TRBV28 to TRBJ2-1; 9 bases line up with TRBD2. This CDR3 is built from 17 residues. The V gene end was trimmed by 6 bases and the J gene end by 0 bases; junction bases not matched to a gene: 9. The germline CDR1 and CDR2 sequences are MDHEN and SYDVKM. In nucleotides, the CDR3 is TGTGCCAGCAGGCCCCCTAGCGGGGCGAGCTCCTACAATGAGCAGTTCTTC. Encoded protein: CASRPPSGASSYNEQFF.

This clonotype was seen repeatedly, ten times or more. The chain links TRBV7-2 to TRBJ2-1, with TRBD2 identical over 13 bases. Trimming removed 0 bases from V and 7 bases from J; junction bases left unmatched: 0. The CDR3 covers 15 residues. Germline CDR1 SGHTA, CDR2 FQGNSA. The CDR3 sequence: CASSLAGLAGNEQFF. The CDR3 DNA sequence: TGTGCCAGCAGCTTAGCGGGACTAGCGGGGAATGAGCAGTTCTTC.

This clonotype was counted between two and nine times. V and J are TRBV11-2 and TRBJ2-7, with 12 bases identical to TRBD1. J was trimmed by 4 bases and V by 5 bases; bases with no gene match: 9. This CDR3 contains 16 residues. The germline V gene has CDR1 SGHAT and CDR2 FQNNGV. The CDR3 nucleotides read TGTGCCAGCAGCCCACGACCGGGACAGGGGGCTTACGAGCAGTACTTC. Translated, it gives CASSPRPGQGAYEQYF.

This clonotype showed up just a few times. The chain links TRBV6-4 to TRBJ2-7, with 8 bases that match TRBD1. The V segment lost 6 bases and the J segment 1 base; nucleotides outside the gene matches: 8. This CDR3 has 15 residues. Germline loops: CDR1 MRHNA, CDR2 SNTAGT. CDR3 protein: CASRQGAENSYEQYF. CDR3 DNA sequence: TGTGCCAGCAGGCAGGGGGCTGAAAATTCCTACGAGCAGTACTTC.

This clonotype came up many times. V and J are TRBV28 and TRBJ2-5; D may be TRBD1 (5 bases). The V end was cut by 7 bases, the J end by 5 bases, with 14 bases between. The CDR3 has 13 residues. The V gene's germline CDR1 is MDHEN and CDR2 SYDVKM. The chain's CDR3 is CASTQAPYETQYF. The CDR3 DNA is TGTGCCAGCACACAGGCCCCCTACGAGACCCAGTACTTC.

This clonotype was seen many times. The chain combines TRBV6-1 with TRBJ2-2, with 10 positions matching TRBD2. Germline V gene sequence: CDR1 MNHNS, CDR2 SASEGT. Germline trimming cut 4 bases from V and 5 bases from J; bases unmatched to any gene: 4. The CDR3 runs 15 residues. CDR3 DNA sequence: TGTGCCAGCAGTGTCGCTAGCGGGGGAACCGGGGAGCTGTTTTTT. This translates into CASSVASGGTGELFF.

This clonotype came up many times. This chain connects TRBV9 to TRBJ1-1; possibly TRBD1 for D (6 bases). This CDR3 comprises 17 residues. V was cut by 0 bases and J by 3 bases, with 18 bases left in between. Germline V gives CDR1 SGDLS, CDR2 YYNGEE. CDR3 DNA sequence: TGTGCCAGCAGCGTAGCTAGGGGGGGCGCGAAGGACACTGAAGCTTTCTTT. Protein: CASSVARGGAKDTEAFF. The whole variable domain, filled in from reference TRBV9 and TRBJ1-1, reads DSGVTQTPKHLITATGQRVTLRCSPRSGDLSVYWYQQSLDQGLQFLIQYYNGEERAKGNILERFSAQQFPDLHSELNLSSLELGDSALYFCASSVARGGAKDTEAFFGQGTRLTVV.

Of note for this clonotype: A much larger clone lies one base from this, so it may be a read error. J is TRBJ2-1 and V is TRBV12-3 or TRBV12-4; 12 bases map to TRBD2. The CDR3 totals 16 residues. After removal of 4 bases from V and 9 bases from J, the junction contained 10 bases not matched to a gene. The CDR3 region has the DNA TGTGCCAGCAGTTCTCCCGGACTAGCGGGACACAGTGAGCAGTTCTTC. Translated: CASSSPGLAGHSEQFF.

This clonotype was recorded at least ten times. The chain couples TRBV6-1 to TRBJ2-7; D is perhaps TRBD1 (6 bases). The germline CDR1 and CDR2 sequences are MNHNS and SASEGT. The CDR3 is 14 residues long. The germline V and J ends were trimmed by 7 bases and 2 bases, with 15 bases remaining between them. This CDR3 is CASTDRDKTYEQYF. CDR3 sequence (DNA): TGTGCCAGCACCGACCGGGACAAAACCTACGAGCAGTACTTC.

In this sample, this clonotype turned up many times. This chain uses TRBV20-1 with TRBJ2-2; possible D gene TRBD2, 6 bases. V was pared by 3 bases and J by 7 bases, with 12 bases between. From germline, CDR1 is DFQATT and CDR2 SNEGSKA (reference sequence). The CDR3 has 13 amino acids. CDR3 protein: CSARGGAIGELFF. The CDR3 nucleotides read TGCAGTGCTAGGGGCGGGGCGATCGGGGAGCTGTTTTTT.

This clonotype was seen ten or more times. The chain combines TRBV7-2 with TRBJ2-1; a weak D match, TRBD2 (5 bases). The CDR3 spans 16 residues. Looked up from germline, CDR1 is SGHTA and CDR2 is FQGNSA. V lost 6 bases and J lost 6, with 21 bases in between. The CDR3: CASSGVVGVDFNEQFF. Here the CDR3 DNA reads TGTGCCAGCAGTGGGGTGGTCGGGGTGGACTTCAATGAGCAGTTCTTC.

This clonotype was found many times. The chain combines TRBV6-1 with TRBJ2-7; tentative D call: TRBD2 (5 bases). V was clipped by 10 bases and J by 3 bases, with 16 bases between them. The CDR3 runs 13 residues. Germline V gene lookup returns CDR1 MNHNS and CDR2 SASEGT. The CDR3 protein is CATLPLEDYEQYF. The CDR3 nucleotides are TGTGCCACCCTTCCCCTGGAGGACTACGAGCAGTACTTC.

This clonotype was counted only a few times. The J gene is TRBJ2-2, the V gene TRBV11-3; D may be TRBD1 (6 bases). In germline, CDR1 is SGHNT, CDR2 YENEEA. The CDR3 spans 14 residues. Trimming removed 5 bases at V and 6 bases at J, with 13 bases between. CDR3 DNA: TGTGCCAGCAGCCCCGGACAGACCGCCGGGGAGCTGTTTTTT. Residues: CASSPGQTAGELFF.

The chain joins TRBV7-8 to TRBJ2-1; TRBD2 matches at 7 bases. CDR1 is SGHVS and CDR2 is FQNEAQ in the germline V gene. The CDR3 has 15 amino acids. After removal of 7 bases from V and 1 base from J, the junction contained 7 bases not matched to a gene. The CDR3 is CASIGGGGSYNEQFF. In nucleotides, the CDR3 is TGTGCCAGCATTGGGGGGGGGGGGTCCTACAATGAGCAGTTCTTC.

This clonotype was seen repeatedly, ten times or more. This chain uses TRBV28 with TRBJ2-5; 8 positions agree with TRBD1. There are 14 residues in the CDR3. Germline loops: CDR1 MDHEN, CDR2 SYDVKM. Trimming removed 6 bases from V and 5 bases from J; junction bases left unmatched: 8. Here the CDR3 reads CASSQDRGWETQYF. For the CDR3, the DNA is TGTGCCAGCAGCCAAGACAGGGGCTGGGAGACCCAGTACTTC.

This clonotype came up a few times. In DNA form, the CDR3 reads TGTGCCACCAGTGATTTGACTAGGGGCACTTCCTCTAGCACAGATACGCAGTATTTT. This codes for CATSDLTRGTSSSTDTQYF. The chain combines TRBV24-1 with TRBJ2-3; D may be TRBD1 or TRBD2 (5 bases each). Between the trimmed V and J ends, which lost 0 bases and 0 bases, there was a span of 18 bases. The CDR3 length is 19 residues. Per the germline V gene, CDR1 is KGHDR and CDR2 is SFDVKD.

The rearrangement links TRBV2 to TRBJ2-1; D possibly uses TRBD1 or TRBD2 (5 bases each). This CDR3 spans 15 amino acids. The germline V and J ends were trimmed by 4 bases and 4 bases, with 14 bases remaining between them. Germline V gene lookup returns CDR1 SNHLY and CDR2 FYNNEI. CDR3 residues: CASSGAPGTYNEQFF. The CDR3 region has the DNA TGTGCCAGCAGTGGGGCTCCCGGGACGTACAATGAGCAGTTCTTC.

This clonotype was recorded a few times. This chain uses TRBV20-1 with TRBJ1-4, with TRBD1 matching over 9 bases. CDR3 length equals 14 residues. Trimming took 3 bases from V and 5 from J; bases not matched to a gene: 4. Germline V gene sequence: CDR1 DFQATT, CDR2 SNEGSKA (reference sequence). The CDR3 DNA reads as TGCAGTGCTAGCGGAGGACAGGGGAATGAAAAACTGTTTTTT. Translating gives CSASGGQGNEKLFF.

This clonotype was recorded many times. The chain uses TRBV5-1 and TRBJ1-1; 7 positions agree with TRBD1. The germline V gene has CDR1 SGHRS and CDR2 YFSETQ. V shed 4 bases, J shed 2 bases, and the junction held 5 bases outside the gene matches. This CDR3 is built from 14 residues. The CDR3 DNA follows: TGCGCCAGCAGCAAAGGACAGGCAAACACTGAAGCTTTCTTT. Translated, it gives CASSKGQANTEAFF. Full variable domain (rest looked up from reference TRBV5-1 and TRBJ1-1): KAGVTQTPRYLIKTRGQQVTLSCSPISGHRSVSWYQQTPGQGLQFLFEYFSETQRNKGNFPGRFSGRQFSNSRSEMNVSTLELGDSALYLCASSKGQANTEAFFGQGTRLTVV.

This clonotype was observed a few times. J is TRBJ1-2 and V is TRBV12-3 or TRBV12-4; TRBD1 matches at 9 bases. The CDR3 has 13 residues. Trimming removed 5 bases from V and 10 bases from J; junction bases left unmatched: 8. CDR3 sequence (DNA): TGTGCCAGCAGTCGGGACAGGGCACACGTCTACACCTTC. Protein sequence: CASSRDRAHVYTF.

This clonotype was observed a few times. A junction boundary mismatches the germline segment, possibly from a read error. V gene TRBV3-1 combines with J gene TRBJ2-3; TRBD2 might be the D (5 bases). Per germline, CDR1 LGHDT and CDR2 YNNKEL (reference sequence). The CDR3 covers 14 residues. The CDR3, as DNA: TGTGCCAACAGCCAAGGGAGAGGGTCAAATACGCAGTATTTT. It encodes CANSQGRGSNTQYF.

The chain uses TRBV4-2 and TRBJ2-4; 8 positions agree with TRBD1. V gave up 0 bases and J gave up 8 bases; unmatched junction bases: 9. This CDR3 contains 16 residues. Germline V gives CDR1 LGHNA, CDR2 YNFKEQ. CDR3 region: CASSQDPGTGWDIQYF. As DNA, the CDR3 is TGTGCCAGCAGCCAAGATCCGGGGACAGGTTGGGACATTCAGTACTTC.

This clonotype was observed many times. The J gene is TRBJ2-7, the V gene TRBV18; D tentatively fits TRBD1 or TRBD2 (5 bases each). This CDR3 is built from 14 residues. V was cut by 0 bases and J by 8 bases, with 14 bases left in between. Germline V lookup: CDR1 KGHSH, CDR2 LQKENI. Here the CDR3 DNA reads TGTGCCAGCTCACCACCTTCGGGACGCACTCAGCAGTACTTC. Protein: CASSPPSGRTQQYF.

This clonotype was counted only a few times. The chain uses TRBV5-6 and TRBJ2-7; 14 bases agree with TRBD2. Unmatched junction bases numbered 8, after V lost 3 bases and J lost 6 bases. The CDR3 is 16 amino acids. Germline CDR1 and CDR2: SGHDT and YYEEEE. CDR3 protein: CASSSGTSGSFAEQYF. CDR3 bases: TGTGCCAGCAGCTCCGGGACTAGCGGGAGTTTTGCCGAGCAGTACTTC.

The CDR3 loop reads CASSVRAGVGETQYF. The CDR3 coding sequence is TGTGCCAGCAGCGTAAGGGCGGGAGTTGGGGAGACCCAGTACTTC. This chain links TRBV7-2 with TRBJ2-5; 7 nucleotides match TRBD2. Trimming cost V 5 bases and J 5 bases; bases outside gene matches: 11. This CDR3 region has 15 residues. Looked up from germline, CDR1 is SGHTA and CDR2 is FQGNSA.

This clonotype was seen many times. The rearrangement links TRBV27 to TRBJ2-3; maybe TRBD2 (5 bases). CDR1 is MNHEY and CDR2 is SMNVEV in the germline V gene (reference sequence). CDR3 length: 15 amino acids. V was cut by 5 bases and J by 4 bases, with 16 bases left in between. The CDR3 region is CASSPRIGRADTQYF. CDR3 sequence (DNA): TGTGCCAGCAGTCCCCGGATAGGGCGGGCAGATACGCAGTATTTT.